These 11 T cell receptor beta chains came from one sample sequenced in a study of cytomegalovirus exposure and HLA in healthy donors. The PCR was carried out with 60 Vbeta primers and 13 Jbeta primers. TCRdb's table, derived via immunoSEQ multiplex PCR, lists solely in-frame clones and lacks some. The data contain approximately 110,000 clones, roughly 80% of them singletons. The specimen sequenced was PBMCs. All receptors derive from a man between 50 and 59 years old in good health and CMV-seronegative.

This clone has a single count. The CDR3 DNA is TGTGCCAGCAGCTTCCGACTAGGTGAAGAGACCCAGTACTTC. Protein sequence: CASSFRLGEETQYF. The chain joins TRBV4-2 to TRBJ2-5, with D tentatively TRBD2 (6 bases). The CDR3 runs to 14 residues. Germline CDR1 and CDR2: LGHNA and YNFKEQ. V was cut by 5 bases and J by 3 bases, with 13 bases left in between.

The V and J genes are TRBV15 and TRBJ1-5; D gene ambiguous. Per germline, CDR1 LNHNV and CDR2 YYDKDF (reference sequence). Between the trimmed V and J ends, which lost 1 base and 5 bases, there was a span of 3 bases. This CDR3 comprises 12 residues. CDR3 sequence (DNA): TGTGCCACCAGCAGAGCGGATCAGCCCCAGCATTTT. Translated: CATSRADQPQHF.

The chain combines TRBV7-3 with TRBJ1-1; the match to TRBD1 covers 8 bases. Germline assignment: CDR1 SGHTA and CDR2 FQGTGA. This CDR3 has 14 residues. Trimming cost V 5 bases and J 2 bases; bases outside gene matches: 4. In DNA form, the CDR3 reads TGTGCCAGCAGCCGGGCAGGGGGCAACACTGAAGCTTTCTTT. As protein: CASSRAGGNTEAFF.

The chain has TRBV19 and TRBJ2-3, with D possibly matching TRBD2 (6 bases). The germline V gene has CDR1 LNHDA and CDR2 SQIVND (reference sequence). The CDR3 has 15 amino acids. Trimming stripped 2 bases from V and 3 bases from J, with 12 bases between. The CDR3 loop reads CASSIPAGRTDTQYF. In DNA, the CDR3 is TGTGCCAGTAGTATACCCGCGGGACGGACAGATACGCAGTATTTT.

This chain links TRBV6-1 with TRBJ2-5, with D tentatively TRBD1 (6 bases). The CDR3 extends over 13 amino acids. V lost 7 bases to trimming and J lost 5 bases, with 14 bases between them. Germline values: CDR1 MNHNS, CDR2 SASEGT. This CDR3 reads CASTWTAGETQYF. Here the CDR3 DNA reads TGTGCCAGCACCTGGACAGCAGGGGAGACCCAGTACTTC.

This clone was picked up a small number of times. The genes are TRBV5-6 and TRBJ1-2; D unclear. Germline CDR1 reads SGHDT; CDR2 reads YYEEEE. The CDR3 length is 16 residues. The V and J ends lost 4 bases and 0 bases respectively, with 16 bases between them. The CDR3 sequence: CASSLDWASANYGYTF. For the CDR3, the DNA is TGTGCCAGCAGCCTTGATTGGGCCAGTGCTAACTATGGCTACACCTTC.

The rearrangement joins TRBV9 to TRBJ2-2; perhaps TRBD1 as D (6 bases). The germline V gene has CDR1 SGDLS and CDR2 YYNGEE. This CDR3 has 14 amino acids. Trimming took 5 bases from V and 5 from J, leaving 13 bases between them. CDR3 loop: CASRLTGVTGELFF. CDR3 DNA sequence: TGTGCCAGCAGGCTGACAGGAGTAACCGGGGAGCTGTTTTTT.

This rearrangement joins TRBV6-1 to TRBJ1-4, with a possible D match to TRBD1 (5 bases). CDR1 MNHNS and CDR2 SASEGT come from the germline V gene. CDR3 length: 14 amino acids. V lost 4 bases, J lost 5 bases, and 11 bases lay in between. The CDR3 loop reads CASSVGQDNEKLFF. The CDR3 DNA sequence: TGTGCCAGCAGTGTGGGGCAAGACAATGAAAAACTGTTTTTT.

The rearrangement joins TRBV2 to TRBJ1-5; a possible D gene is TRBD1 (5 bases). V was clipped by 5 bases and J by 0 bases, with 11 bases between them. CDR1 SNHLY and CDR2 FYNNEI come from the germline V gene. CDR3 size: 15 residues. The CDR3 protein is CASSWGHGSNQPQHF. CDR3 nucleotides: TGTGCCAGCAGTTGGGGCCATGGTAGCAATCAGCCCCAGCATTTT.

This chain links TRBV13 with TRBJ1-5; D is ambiguous. V lost 5 bases, J lost 7 bases, and 15 bases lay in between. The CDR3 has 14 amino acids. CDR1 PRHDT and CDR2 FYEKMQ come from the germline V gene (reference sequence). The CDR3 nucleotides are TGTGCCAGCAGCACCCGGGCAGGCGGGCAGCCCCAGCATTTT. Its translation is CASSTRAGGQPQHF.

This clone was seen a single time. The rearrangement joins TRBV18 to TRBJ2-7; weak D call: TRBD2 (6 bases). From germline, CDR1 is KGHSH and CDR2 LQKENI. V was trimmed by 6 bases and J by 7 bases, leaving 25 bases between them. The CDR3 is made up of 16 amino acids. The DNA for the CDR3 is TGTGCCAGCTCTCCCGCCTCGGGACTCCGATCGGGGGAGCAGTACTTC. The encoded protein is CASSPASGLRSGEQYF.